This TCR beta chain was captured in a study of vaccination effects on CD4 cells after COVID-19. Study overall: Pre-vaccine samples were drawn 16 days and one week before the first dose.

Ahead of sequencing, the ViraFEST assay grew antigen-specific CD4+ T cells using viral peptide pools. Upon completion of 10 days in culture, CD4+ T cells were isolated. Between March and December 2020, the person had a SARS-CoV-2 infection that PCR confirmed. IL-2 medium supplanted half the medium on days 3 and 7. CDR1 is KGHSH and CDR2 is LQKENI in the germline V gene. The CDR3 length is 16 residues. The ends were cut back, 4 bases at V and 4 bases at J, with 14 bases in the middle. Study-level results: Convalescent post-vaccine spike-reactive clones were mostly newly vaccine-induced.

Method: immunoSEQ multiplex PCR; TCRdb's copy keeps in-frame clones and lacks some. The profile shows about 70,000 clones, roughly 73% of them singletons. As for this clone: Its antigen is unidentified.

Source: CD4+ T cells from PBMCs cultured with HIV peptides, taken before COVID-19 vaccination. Regarding subset: HIV-1 Nef peptide pool negative control/reference culture. This receptor was identified in a human donor who had a prior SARS-CoV-2 infection. The gene calls are TRBV18 and TRBJ2-6; D remains unclear. The chain's CDR3 is CASSLVTLAGANVLTF. The CDR3 DNA reads as TGTGCCAGCTCACTTGTCACCCTTGCGGGGGCCAACGTCCTGACTTTC.